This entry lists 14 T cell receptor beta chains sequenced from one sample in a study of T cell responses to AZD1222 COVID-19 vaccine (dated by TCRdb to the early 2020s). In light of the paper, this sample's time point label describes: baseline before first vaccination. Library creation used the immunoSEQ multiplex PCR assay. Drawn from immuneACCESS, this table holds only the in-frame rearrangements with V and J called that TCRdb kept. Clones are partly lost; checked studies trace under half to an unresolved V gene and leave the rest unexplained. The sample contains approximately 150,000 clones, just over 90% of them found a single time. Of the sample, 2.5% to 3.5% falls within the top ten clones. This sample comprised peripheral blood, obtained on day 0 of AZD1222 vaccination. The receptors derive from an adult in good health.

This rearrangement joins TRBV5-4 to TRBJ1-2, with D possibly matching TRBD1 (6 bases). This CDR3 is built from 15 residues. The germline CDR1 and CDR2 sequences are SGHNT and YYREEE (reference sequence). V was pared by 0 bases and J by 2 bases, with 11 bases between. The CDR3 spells CASSLDGTLNYGYTF. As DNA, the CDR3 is TGTGCCAGCAGCTTGGACGGGACACTGAACTATGGCTACACCTTC.

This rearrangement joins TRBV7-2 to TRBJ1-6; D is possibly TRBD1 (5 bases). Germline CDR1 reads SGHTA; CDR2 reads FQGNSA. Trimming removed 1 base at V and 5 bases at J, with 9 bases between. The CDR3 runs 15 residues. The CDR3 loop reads CASSLEGQNNSPLHF. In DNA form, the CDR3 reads TGTGCCAGCAGCTTAGAGGGGCAGAATAATTCACCCCTCCACTTT. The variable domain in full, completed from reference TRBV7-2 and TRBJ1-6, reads GAGVSQSPSNKVTEKGKDVELRCDPISGHTALYWYRQSLGQGLEFLIYFQGNSAPDKSGLPSDRFSAERTGGSVSTLTIQRTQQEDSAVYLCASSLEGQNNSPLHFGNGTRLTVT.

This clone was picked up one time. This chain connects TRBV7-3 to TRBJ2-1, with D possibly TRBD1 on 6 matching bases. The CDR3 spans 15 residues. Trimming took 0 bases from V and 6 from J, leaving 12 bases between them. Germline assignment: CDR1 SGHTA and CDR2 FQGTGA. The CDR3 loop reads CASSLTRDTPNEQFF. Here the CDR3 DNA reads TGTGCCAGCAGCTTAACGAGGGACACCCCCAATGAGCAGTTCTTC.

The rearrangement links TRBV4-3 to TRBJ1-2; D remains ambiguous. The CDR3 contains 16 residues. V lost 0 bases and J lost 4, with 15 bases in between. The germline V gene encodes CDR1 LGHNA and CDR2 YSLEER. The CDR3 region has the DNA TGCGCCAGCAGCCAAGATGGTATTTCTCCCGGCTATGGCTACACCTTC. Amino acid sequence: CASSQDGISPGYGYTF.

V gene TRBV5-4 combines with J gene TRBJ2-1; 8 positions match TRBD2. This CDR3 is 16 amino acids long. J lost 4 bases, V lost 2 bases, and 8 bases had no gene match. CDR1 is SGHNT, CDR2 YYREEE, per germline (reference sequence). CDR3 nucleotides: TGTGCCAGCAGCTTTCAGACGGGGGGGCCGTACAATGAGCAGTTCTTC. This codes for CASSFQTGGPYNEQFF.

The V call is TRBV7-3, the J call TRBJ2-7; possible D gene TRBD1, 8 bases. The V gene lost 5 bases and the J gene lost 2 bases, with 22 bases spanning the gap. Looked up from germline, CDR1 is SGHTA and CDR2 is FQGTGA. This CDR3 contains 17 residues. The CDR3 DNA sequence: TGTGCCAGCAGCCCACCCGTGGACAGGGAGGGACCCTACGAGCAGTACTTC. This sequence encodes CASSPPVDREGPYEQYF.

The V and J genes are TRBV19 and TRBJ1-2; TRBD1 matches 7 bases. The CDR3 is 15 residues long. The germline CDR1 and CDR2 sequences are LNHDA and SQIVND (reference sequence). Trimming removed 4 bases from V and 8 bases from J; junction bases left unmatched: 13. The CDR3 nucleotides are TGTGCCAGTAGTACCCCCCCCGAGGGGGCAAAAGGCTACACCTTC. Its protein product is CASSTPPEGAKGYTF.

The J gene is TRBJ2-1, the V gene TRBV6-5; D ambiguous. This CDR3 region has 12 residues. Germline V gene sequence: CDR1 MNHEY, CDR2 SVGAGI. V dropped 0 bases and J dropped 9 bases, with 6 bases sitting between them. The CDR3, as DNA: TGTGCCAGCAGTTACTCCCCCGGTGAGCAGTTCTTC. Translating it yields CASSYSPGEQFF.

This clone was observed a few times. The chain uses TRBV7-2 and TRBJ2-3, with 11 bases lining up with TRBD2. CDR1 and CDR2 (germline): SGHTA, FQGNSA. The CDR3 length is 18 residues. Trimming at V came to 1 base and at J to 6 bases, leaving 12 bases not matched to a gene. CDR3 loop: CASSLVASGGRSQDTQYF. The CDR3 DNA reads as TGTGCCAGCAGCTTAGTGGCTAGCGGGGGGCGCAGCCAGGATACGCAGTATTTT. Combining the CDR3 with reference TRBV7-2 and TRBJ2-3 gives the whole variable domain GAGVSQSPSNKVTEKGKDVELRCDPISGHTALYWYRQSLGQGLEFLIYFQGNSAPDKSGLPSDRFSAERTGGSVSTLTIQRTQQEDSAVYLCASSLVASGGRSQDTQYFGPGTRLTVL.

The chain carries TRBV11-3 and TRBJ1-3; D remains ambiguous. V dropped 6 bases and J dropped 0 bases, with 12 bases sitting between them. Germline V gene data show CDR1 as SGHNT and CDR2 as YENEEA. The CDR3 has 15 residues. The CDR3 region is CASSQLWGSGNTIYF. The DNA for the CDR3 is TGTGCCAGCAGTCAACTTTGGGGCTCTGGAAACACCATATATTTT.

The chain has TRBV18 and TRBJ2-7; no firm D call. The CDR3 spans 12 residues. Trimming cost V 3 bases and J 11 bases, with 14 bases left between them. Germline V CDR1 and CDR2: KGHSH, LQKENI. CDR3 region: CASSPFAAAKYF. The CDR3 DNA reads TGTGCCAGCTCACCGTTCGCCGCGGCGAAGTACTTC.

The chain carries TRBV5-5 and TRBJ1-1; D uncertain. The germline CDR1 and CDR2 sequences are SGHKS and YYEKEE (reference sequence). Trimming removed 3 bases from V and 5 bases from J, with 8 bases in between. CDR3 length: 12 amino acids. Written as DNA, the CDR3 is TGTGCCAGCAGCTCACGGACTACTGAAGCTTTCTTT. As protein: CASSSRTTEAFF.

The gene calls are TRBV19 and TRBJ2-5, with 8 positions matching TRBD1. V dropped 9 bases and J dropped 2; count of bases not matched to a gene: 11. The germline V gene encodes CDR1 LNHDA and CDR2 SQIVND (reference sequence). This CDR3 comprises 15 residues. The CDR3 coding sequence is TGTGCCAGCACGACAGGGGACGGTCCACAAGAGACCCAGTACTTC. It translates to CASTTGDGPQETQYF. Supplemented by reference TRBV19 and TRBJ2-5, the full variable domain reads DGGITQSPKYLFRKEGQNVTLSCEQNLNHDAMYWYRQDPGQGLRLIYYSQIVNDFQKGDIAEGYSVSREKKESFPLTVTSAQKNPTAFYLCASTTGDGPQETQYFGPGTRLLVL.

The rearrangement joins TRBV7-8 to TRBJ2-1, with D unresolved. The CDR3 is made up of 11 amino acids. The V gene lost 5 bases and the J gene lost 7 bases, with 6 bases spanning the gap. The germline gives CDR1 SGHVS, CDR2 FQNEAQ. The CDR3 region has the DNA TGTGCCAGCAGCACCCATAATGAGCAGTTCTTC. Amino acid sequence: CASSTHNEQFF.